This TCR beta chain is drawn from a study of T cells in Graves' hyperthyroidism and ophthalmopathy. Researchers amplified the TCR beta CDR3 regions from RNA transcripts. Researchers ran a first-round RT-PCR on the TCR CDR3 using the HTBI primer set. TCRdb ran MiXCR on the multiplex PCR reads and lists one entry per CDR3 protein. The sample includes more than 500,000 distinct CDR3 sequences, roughly 16% of them seen just once. The CDR3 extends over 16 amino acids. In germline, CDR1 is LGHDT, CDR2 YNNKEL (reference sequence). With 3 bases clipped from V and 8 bases from J, the junction kept 8 bases outside the gene matches.

The specimen was blood. This receptor was taken from a woman in her twenties or thirties with Graves' ophthalmopathy. J is TRBJ2-1 and V is TRBV3-1, with 12 bases identical to TRBD2. The CDR3 is CASSHQLAGGKHEQFF. The DNA for the CDR3 is TGTGCCAGCAGCCATCAGCTAGCGGGAGGGAAACATGAGCAGTTCTTC.